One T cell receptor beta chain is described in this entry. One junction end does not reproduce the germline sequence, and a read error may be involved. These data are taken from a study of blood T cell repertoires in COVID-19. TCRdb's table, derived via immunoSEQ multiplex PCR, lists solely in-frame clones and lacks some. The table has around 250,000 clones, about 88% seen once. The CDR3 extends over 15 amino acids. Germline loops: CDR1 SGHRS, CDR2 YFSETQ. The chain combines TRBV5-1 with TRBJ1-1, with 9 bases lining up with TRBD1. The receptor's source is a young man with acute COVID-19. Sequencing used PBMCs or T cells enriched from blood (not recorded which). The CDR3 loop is CASSHGQGRMTEAFF. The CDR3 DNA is TGTGCCAGCAGCCACGGACAGGGGCGTATGACTGAAGCTTTCTTT.